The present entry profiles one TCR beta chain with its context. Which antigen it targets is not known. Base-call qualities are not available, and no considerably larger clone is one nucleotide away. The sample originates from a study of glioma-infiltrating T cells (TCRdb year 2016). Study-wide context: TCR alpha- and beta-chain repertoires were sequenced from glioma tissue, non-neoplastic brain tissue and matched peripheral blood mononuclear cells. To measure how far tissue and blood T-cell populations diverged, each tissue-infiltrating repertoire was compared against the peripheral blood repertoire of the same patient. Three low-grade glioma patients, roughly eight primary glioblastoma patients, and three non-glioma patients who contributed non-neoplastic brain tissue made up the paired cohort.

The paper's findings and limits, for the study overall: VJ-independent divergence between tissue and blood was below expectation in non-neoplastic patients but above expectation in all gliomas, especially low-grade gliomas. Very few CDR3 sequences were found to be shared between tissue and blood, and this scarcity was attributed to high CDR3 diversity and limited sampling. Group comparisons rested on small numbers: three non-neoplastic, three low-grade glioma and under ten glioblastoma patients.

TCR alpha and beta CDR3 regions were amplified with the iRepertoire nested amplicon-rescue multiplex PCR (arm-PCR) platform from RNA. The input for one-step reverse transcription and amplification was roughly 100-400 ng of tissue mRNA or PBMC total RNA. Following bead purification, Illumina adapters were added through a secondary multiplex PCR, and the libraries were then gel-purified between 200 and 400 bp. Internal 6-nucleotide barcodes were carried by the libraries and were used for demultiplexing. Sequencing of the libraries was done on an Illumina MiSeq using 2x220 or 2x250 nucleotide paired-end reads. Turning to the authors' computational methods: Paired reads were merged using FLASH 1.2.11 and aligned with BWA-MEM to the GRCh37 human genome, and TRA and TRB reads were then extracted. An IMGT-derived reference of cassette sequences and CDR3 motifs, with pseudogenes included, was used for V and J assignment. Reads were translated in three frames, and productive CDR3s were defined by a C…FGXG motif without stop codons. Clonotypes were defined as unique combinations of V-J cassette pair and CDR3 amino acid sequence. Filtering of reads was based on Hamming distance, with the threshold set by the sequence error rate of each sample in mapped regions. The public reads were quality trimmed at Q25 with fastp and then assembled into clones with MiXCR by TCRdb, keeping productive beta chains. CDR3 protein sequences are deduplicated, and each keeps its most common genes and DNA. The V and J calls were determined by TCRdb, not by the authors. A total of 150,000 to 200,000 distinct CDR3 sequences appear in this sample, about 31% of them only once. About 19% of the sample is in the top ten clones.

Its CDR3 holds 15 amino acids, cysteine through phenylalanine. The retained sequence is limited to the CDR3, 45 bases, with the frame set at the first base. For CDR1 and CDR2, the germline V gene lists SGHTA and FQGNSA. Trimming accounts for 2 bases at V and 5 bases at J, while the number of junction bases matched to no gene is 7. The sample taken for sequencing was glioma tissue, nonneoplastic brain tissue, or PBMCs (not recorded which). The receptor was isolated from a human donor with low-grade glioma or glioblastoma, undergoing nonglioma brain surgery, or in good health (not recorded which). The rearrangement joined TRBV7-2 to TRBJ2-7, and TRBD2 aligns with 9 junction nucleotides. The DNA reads TGTGCCAGCAGCTTAAGTAGCGGGAGAGACCACGAGCAGTACTTC. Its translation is CASSLSSGRDHEQYF.